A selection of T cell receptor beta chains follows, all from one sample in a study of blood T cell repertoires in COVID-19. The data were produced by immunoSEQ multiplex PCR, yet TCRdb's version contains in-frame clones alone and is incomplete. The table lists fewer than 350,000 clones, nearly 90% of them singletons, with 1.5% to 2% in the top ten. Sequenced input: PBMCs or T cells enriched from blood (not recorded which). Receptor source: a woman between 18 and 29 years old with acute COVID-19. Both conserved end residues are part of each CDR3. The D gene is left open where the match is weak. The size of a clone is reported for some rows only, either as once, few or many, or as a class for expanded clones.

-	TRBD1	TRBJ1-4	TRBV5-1	CASSNRRSGQGGSATNEKLFF	TGCGCCAGCAGCAACCGACGGTCTGGACAGGGGGGTTCTGCAACTAATGAAAAACTGTTTTTT
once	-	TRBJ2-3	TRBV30	CAWRDFPSTDTQYF	TGTGCCTGGAGGGACTTTCCTAGCACAGATACGCAGTATTTT
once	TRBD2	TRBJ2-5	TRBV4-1	CASSQTSGSWTQYF	TGCGCCAGCAGCCAAACTAGCGGGAGTTGGACCCAGTACTTC
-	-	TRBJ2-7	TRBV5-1	CASSLAQGYEQYF	TGCGCCAGCAGCTTGGCCCAGGGTTACGAGCAGTACTTC
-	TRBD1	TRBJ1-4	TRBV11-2	CASSWEDTGVLFF	TGTGCCAGCAGCTGGGAGGATACAGGGGTTCTGTTTTTT
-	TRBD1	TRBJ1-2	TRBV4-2	CASSQEGQVVRYGYTF	TGTGCCAGCAGCCAAGAGGGACAGGTTGTGCGCTATGGCTACACCTTC
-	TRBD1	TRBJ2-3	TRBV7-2	CASSLAGQGGKPLTDTQYF	TGTGCCAGCAGCTTAGCGGGACAGGGCGGTAAGCCTTTAACAGATACGCAGTATTTT
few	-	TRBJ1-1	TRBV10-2	CASSGGFEAFF	TGCGCCAGCAGTGGAGGGTTTGAAGCTTTCTTT
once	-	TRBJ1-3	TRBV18	CASSPHPPGGAGNTIYF	TGTGCCAGCTCACCACACCCTCCGGGGGGAGCTGGAAACACCATATATTTT
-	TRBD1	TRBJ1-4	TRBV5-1	CASSSKQGSAGEKLFF	TGCGCCAGCAGCTCCAAACAGGGGTCAGCAGGTGAAAAACTGTTTTTT
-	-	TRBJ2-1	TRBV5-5	CASSFHRGSDNEQFF	TGTGCCAGCAGCTTCCATCGGGGGTCGGACAATGAGCAGTTCTTC
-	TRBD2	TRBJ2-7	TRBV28	CASTRGLGTFEQYF	TGTGCCAGCACTCGGGGACTAGGAACTTTCGAGCAGTACTTC
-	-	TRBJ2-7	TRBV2	CASDRLRGVGGEQYF	TGTGCCAGTGACAGATTACGAGGAGTGGGGGGCGAGCAGTACTTC
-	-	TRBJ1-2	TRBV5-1	CASSYDRLYGYTF	TGCGCCAGCAGCTATGACAGGTTATATGGCTACACCTTC
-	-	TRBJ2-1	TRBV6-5	CASSYSGAGDEQFF	TGTGCCAGCAGTTACAGCGGAGCCGGCGATGAGCAGTTCTTC
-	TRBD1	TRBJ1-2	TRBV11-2	CASSRLKGRQGNYGYTF	TGTGCCAGCAGCCGCCTTAAAGGGCGACAGGGCAACTATGGCTACACCTTC
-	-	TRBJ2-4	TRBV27	CASSLRAAKNIQYF	TGTGCCAGCAGTTTGAGAGCGGCCAAAAACATTCAGTACTTC
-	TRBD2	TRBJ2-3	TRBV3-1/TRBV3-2	CASSQDGSGTATDTQYF	TGTGCCAGCAGCCAAGATGGTAGCGGGACCGCCACAGATACGCAGTATTTT
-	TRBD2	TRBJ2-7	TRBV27	CASSPPRLAAKTYEQYF	TGTGCCAGCAGCCCCCCCCGCCTAGCGGCCAAAACTTACGAGCAGTACTTC
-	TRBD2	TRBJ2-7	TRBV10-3	CAISESRAGVSEQYF	TGTGCCATCAGTGAGTCGCGGGCGGGAGTTAGCGAGCAGTACTTC
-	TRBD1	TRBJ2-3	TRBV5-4	CASSTDRGGKTDTQYF	TGTGCCAGCAGCACAGACAGGGGGGGTAAAACAGATACGCAGTATTTT
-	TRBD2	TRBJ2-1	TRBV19	CASSMGASGKPIYNEQFF	TGTGCCAGTAGCATGGGGGCTAGCGGGAAGCCCATCTACAATGAGCAGTTCTTC
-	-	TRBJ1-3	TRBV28	CASTPPPGNTIYF	TGTGCCAGCACTCCTCCCCCCGGAAACACCATATATTTT
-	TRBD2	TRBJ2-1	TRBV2	CASSPGTSGRVVDEQFF	TGTGCCAGCAGCCCGGGGACTAGCGGGAGGGTTGTCGATGAGCAGTTCTTC
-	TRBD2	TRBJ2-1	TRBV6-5	CASSYGGLADNEQFF	TGTGCCAGCAGTTACGGGGGACTAGCGGACAATGAGCAGTTCTTC
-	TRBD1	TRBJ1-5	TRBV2	CASSATPGQGGQPQHF	TGTGCCAGCAGTGCAACCCCGGGACAGGGGGGTCAGCCCCAGCATTTT
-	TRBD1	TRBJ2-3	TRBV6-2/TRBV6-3	CASSTGQTSTDTQYF	TGTGCCAGCAGCACGGGACAGACTAGCACAGATACGCAGTATTTT
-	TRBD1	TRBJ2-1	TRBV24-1	CATSDLARDRDSYNEQFF	TGTGCCACCAGTGATTTGGCAAGAGACAGGGACTCCTACAATGAGCAGTTCTTC
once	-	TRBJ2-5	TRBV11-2	CASSLSPKGRETQYF	TGTGCCAGCAGCCTTAGCCCCAAGGGGAGGGAGACCCAGTACTTC
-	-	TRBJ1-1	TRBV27	CASSLDGAVGTEAFF	TGTGCCAGCAGTTTGGATGGGGCTGTGGGGACTGAAGCTTTCTTT
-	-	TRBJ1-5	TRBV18	CASSPPGFYSNQPQHF	TGTGCCAGCTCACCACCCGGGTTTTATAGCAATCAGCCCCAGCATTTT
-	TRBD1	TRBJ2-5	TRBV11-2	CASSPGTVRETQYF	TGTGCCAGCAGCCCCGGGACAGTGAGGGAGACCCAGTACTTC
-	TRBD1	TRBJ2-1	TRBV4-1	CASSLQGDEQFF	TGCGCCAGCAGCCTTCAGGGGGATGAGCAGTTCTTC
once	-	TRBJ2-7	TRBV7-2	CASSFGGGGIYEQYF	TGTGCCAGCAGCTTCGGGGGTGGCGGGATCTACGAGCAGTACTTC
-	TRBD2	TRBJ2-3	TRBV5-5	CASSLPMTSGGTDTQYF	TGTGCCAGCAGCCTCCCCATGACTAGCGGGGGTACAGATACGCAGTATTTT
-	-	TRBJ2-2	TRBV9	CASNVWGDTGELFF	TGTGCCAGCAACGTTTGGGGGGACACCGGGGAGCTGTTTTTT
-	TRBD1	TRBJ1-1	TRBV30	CAWNRGRSWNTEAFF	TGTGCCTGGAACAGGGGGCGCAGTTGGAACACTGAAGCTTTCTTT
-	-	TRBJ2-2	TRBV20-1	CSASPGGKGGELFF	TGCAGTGCTAGTCCCGGCGGGAAGGGCGGGGAGCTGTTTTTT
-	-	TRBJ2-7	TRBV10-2	CASSDGAPSEQYF	TGCGCCAGCAGTGATGGGGCCCCTTCCGAGCAGTACTTC
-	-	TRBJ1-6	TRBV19	CASSWNLGGDNSPLHF	TGTGCCAGTAGTTGGAACCTCGGGGGGGATAATTCACCCCTCCACTTT
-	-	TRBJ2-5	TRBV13	CASSLIGSGGETQYF	TGTGCCAGCAGCTTAATCGGGAGTGGCGGGGAGACCCAGTACTTC